The TCR beta chain under discussion was sequenced for a study of T-cell memory formation after mild COVID-19. About the study: TCR clusters largely stayed donor specific.

Using its own MiXCR run on the 5' RACE reads, TCRdb lists one record per CDR3 protein. The sample has about 320,000 distinct CDR3 sequences, roughly 13% seen once. CDR3 size: 16 residues. Trimming cost V 2 bases and J 4 bases, with 17 bases left between them. The germline V gene encodes CDR1 LGHDT and CDR2 YNNKEL (reference sequence). Study-level results: Shrinking CD4+ clones were chiefly CM and EM; CD8+ ones were chiefly EMRA. That cross-reactive memory joined was suggested by some responding clones appearing in pre-infection memory.

This clonotype appeared a few times. Antigen: not known. Sequencing was performed on PBMCs or a T cell subset sorted from them (not recorded which). This sequence joins TRBV3-1 and TRBJ1-1, with TRBD1 as a possible D gene (5 bases). This TCR was sampled from a man aged 18 to 29 who had mild COVID-19 (a few samples of this study predate the infection). Cell type and time point are not known. DNA for the CDR3: TGTGCCAGCAGCCAAAGGGGCGAGGGGAAGTGCACTGAAGCTTTCTTT. Its protein product is CASSQRGEGKCTEAFF.